These T cell receptor beta chains were read from a single sample in a study of T cell repertoires in ileal Crohn's disease. Produced via immunoSEQ multiplex PCR; TCRdb's table is partial and in-frame only. The sample records about 5,400 clones, about four fifths being singletons. Material: ileal tissue. Receptor source: an adult with Crohn's disease. The CDR3 runs from the conserved cysteine through the conserved F or W. D genes are given only for firm matches. Clone size is not always given. Where it is, it says once, few, many or a class for expanded clones.

>TRBJ2-7|TRBV7-9|-|few|11
TGTGCCAGCAGCCACTCCTACGAGCAGTACTTC
CASSHSYEQYF
>TRBJ1-3|TRBV6-1|-|-|16
TGTGCCAGCAGTGAAAAGGAGGAGGCCTCTGGAAACACCATATATTTT
CASSEKEEASGNTIYF
>TRBJ2-5|TRBV6-5|-|-|15
TGTGCCAGCAGTCTACGGACCGGGGTGAGAGAGACCCAGTACTTC
CASSLRTGVRETQYF
>TRBJ1-1|TRBV13|TRBD1|few|13
TGTGCCAGCACCCGACAGGGTGGTCTTGAAGCTTTCTTT
CASTRQGGLEAFF
>TRBJ2-2|TRBV5-4|-|-|16
TGTGCCAGCAGCTTTTGGGGGGCCGCGAACACCGGGGAGCTGTTTTTT
CASSFWGAANTGELFF
>TRBJ1-5|TRBV28|-|-|16
TGTGCCACCCAGACACGTAGATACTATAGCAATCAGCCCCAGCATTTT
CATQTRRYYSNQPQHF
>TRBJ2-2|TRBV5-1|-|few|14
TGCGCCAGCGGTGAACAGTTGAACACCGGGGAGCTGTTTTTT
CASGEQLNTGELFF
>TRBJ1-2|TRBV29-1|-|-|12
TGCAGCGTTGAAGATCAGGTTTATGGCTACACCTTC
CSVEDQVYGYTF
>TRBJ2-2|TRBV4-2|-|-|15
TGTGCCAGCAGCCAAGAGGTCAGGGAAGCCGGGGAGCTGTTTTTT
CASSQEVREAGELFF
>TRBJ2-5|TRBV5-1|TRBD1|-|15
TGCGCCAGCAGCTTGGTACAGGGGGGCCAAGAGACCCAGTACTTC
CASSLVQGGQETQYF
>TRBJ1-1|TRBV11-3|-|-|13
TGTGCCAGCAGCCTAGGGGTGGGGACTGAAGCTTTCTTT
CASSLGVGTEAFF
>TRBJ2-5|TRBV5-1|TRBD2|-|16
TGCGCCAGCAGCCCAGCGGGAGGGCCGGGACAAGAGACCCAGTACTTC
CASSPAGGPGQETQYF
>TRBJ1-2|TRBV9|-|-|15
TGTGCCAGCAGCGTACCCGAGGGGGGCCCTAAAGGCTACACCTTC
CASSVPEGGPKGYTF
>TRBJ2-7|TRBV5-1|-|-|14
TGCGCCAGCAGCCCGGGGACGGCCTTCGACGAGCAGTACTTC
CASSPGTAFDEQYF
>TRBJ1-6|TRBV4-1|-|-|16
TGCGCCAGCAGCCAAGATTCGGACCAGCTTAATTCACCCCTCCACTTT
CASSQDSDQLNSPLHF
>TRBJ2-3|TRBV5-4|TRBD1|-|17
TGTGCCAGCAGCCCTGTCAGGGGGCAGGGTGGGGCAGATACGCAGTATTTT
CASSPVRGQGGADTQYF
>TRBJ1-2|TRBV5-1|TRBD1|-|14
TGCGCCAGCAGCCGGGACAGGAGGAACTATGGCTACACCTTC
CASSRDRRNYGYTF
>TRBJ2-2|TRBV9|TRBD2|-|15
TGTGCCAGCTTCCCGACTAGCAGCCGCACCGGGGAGCTGTTTTTT
CASFPTSSRTGELFF
>TRBJ1-3|TRBV19|-|-|16
TGTGCCAGTAGTCCCCCACGAGGCTATTCTGGAAACACCATATATTTT
CASSPPRGYSGNTIYF
>TRBJ2-2|TRBV29-1|TRBD2|once|15
TGCAGCGTAACCTCCGGGACTAGAGCCTCCGGGGAGCTGTTTTTT
CSVTSGTRASGELFF
>TRBJ2-5|TRBV5-6|-|-|14
TGTGCCAGCAGCTTGAGAGGGTATAAGGAGACCCAGTACTTC
CASSLRGYKETQYF
>TRBJ2-5|TRBV9|-|-|14
TGTGCCAGCAGCGTAGGGGGTTACCAAGAGACCCAGTACTTC
CASSVGGYQETQYF
>TRBJ2-4|TRBV6-6|TRBD1|-|14
TGTGCCAGCAGTTACACCGACAGGGGGAACATTCAGTACTTC
CASSYTDRGNIQYF
>TRBJ1-5|TRBV28|-|-|13
TGTGCCAGCAGTTTGAACAGGGCTCAGCCCCAGCATTTT
CASSLNRAQPQHF
>TRBJ1-5|TRBV19|TRBD1|-|14
TGTGCCAGTAGTTTCGGGGACAGGGGTCAGCCCCAGCATTTT
CASSFGDRGQPQHF
>TRBJ2-2|TRBV29-1|-|-|14
TGCAGCGTTCGTAGCACGAGTACCACCGGGGAGCTGTTTTTT
CSVRSTSTTGELFF
>TRBJ1-2|TRBV5-1|-|-|12
TGCGCCAGCAGCACGTCAGGGGATGGCTACACCTTC
CASSTSGDGYTF
>TRBJ2-3|TRBV6-4|TRBD2|-|16
TGTGCCAGCAGTGACAGGACTAGCGGGAAAGGAGATACGCAGTATTTT
CASSDRTSGKGDTQYF
>TRBJ1-6|TRBV7-9|-|-|11
TGTGCCAGCTCAAGGGGGTCACCCCTCCACTTT
CASSRGSPLHF
>TRBJ2-3|TRBV10-2|TRBD2|once|15
TGCGCCAGCAACGGAGCGGGACTTCGCACAGATACGCAGTATTTT
CASNGAGLRTDTQYF
>TRBJ2-1|TRBV5-8|-|once|16
TGTGCCAGCAGCTTGGTCGTAGTCTTCTCCTACAATGAGCAGTTCTTC
CASSLVVVFSYNEQFF
>TRBJ2-7|TRBV2|TRBD2|-|14
TGTGCCAGCAGTGTCAGCGGGAGTTTCTACGAGCAGTACTTC
CASSVSGSFYEQYF
>TRBJ2-2|TRBV4-2|-|-|16
TGTGCCAGCAGCCAAGCCGAAGGGTCTGGCACCGGGGAGCTGTTTTTT
CASSQAEGSGTGELFF
>TRBJ1-1|TRBV27|TRBD1|-|14
TGTGCCAGCAGTGCGACGACAGGGCTCACTGAAGCTTTCTTT
CASSATTGLTEAFF
>TRBJ2-7|TRBV6-1|TRBD1|-|14
TGTGCCAGCAGTGGCTCCCGGGACAGTTACGAGCAGTACTTC
CASSGSRDSYEQYF
>TRBJ1-1|TRBV11-2|-|-|13
TGTGCCAGCAGCCCAGTGGGGAACACTGAAGCTTTCTTT
CASSPVGNTEAFF
>TRBJ2-5|TRBV5-1|-|few|12
TGCGCCAGCAGACTGGAGAGGGGGACCCAGTACTTC
CASRLERGTQYF
>TRBJ2-7|TRBV28|-|-|16
TGTGCCAGCAGTGAAACCCGCAGGATACTCCACTACGAGCAGTACTTC
CASSETRRILHYEQYF
>TRBJ1-5|TRBV6-4|-|once|13
TGTGCCACCTCCGTGGGACCAAATCAGCCCCAGCATTTT
CATSVGPNQPQHF
>TRBJ1-5|TRBV4-1|TRBD1|once|15
TGCGCCAGCAGCCAAGTAGGGGGCGGGTATCAGCCCCAGCATTTT
CASSQVGGGYQPQHF
>TRBJ2-3|TRBV5-1|-|-|13
TGCGCCAGCAGCTTGTTTGTGAGAGATACGCAGTATTTT
CASSLFVRDTQYF
>TRBJ1-2|TRBV5-4|-|once|14
TGTGCCAGCAGCTTGTCGGGACCCAACTATGGCTACACCTTC
CASSLSGPNYGYTF
>TRBJ2-6|TRBV15|-|-|16
TGTGCCACCAGCAGAGATAAGAGTGCTGGGGCCAACGTCCTGACTTTC
CATSRDKSAGANVLTF
>TRBJ2-7|TRBV7-9|-|-|12
TGTGCCAGCAGCTTGTATTCCTACGAGCAGTACTTC
CASSLYSYEQYF
>TRBJ2-3|TRBV5-4|-|-|16
TGTGCCAGCAGCCCGTGGGGGGGGGCCCGCACAGATACGCAGTATTTT
CASSPWGGARTDTQYF
>TRBJ2-1|TRBV9|-|large|16
TGTGCCAGCAGCTCAGTTGGGGCAGGGTTTAAAAATGAGCAGTTCTTC
CASSSVGAGFKNEQFF
>TRBJ2-2|TRBV9|TRBD2|-|17
TGTGCCAGCAGCGTAGCTGGCGCGGGGGGCTACACCGGGGAGCTGTTTTTT
CASSVAGAGGYTGELFF
>TRBJ2-3|TRBV7-9|-|-|12
TGTGCCAGCGGAATAAACACAGATACGCAGTATTTT
CASGINTDTQYF
>TRBJ2-5|TRBV5-1|-|-|13
TGCGCCAGCAGCTTGGAGTATGGCGAGACCCAGTACTTC
CASSLEYGETQYF
>TRBJ1-2|TRBV29-1|-|-|13
TGCAGCGTTGGGGCAGGAAACAACTATGGCTACACCTTC
CSVGAGNNYGYTF
>TRBJ2-1|TRBV7-9|TRBD1|once|13
TGTGCCAGCCTCCTTGACAGGGGAGAGGAGCAGTTCTTC
CASLLDRGEEQFF
>TRBJ2-5|TRBV5-4|-|-|12
TGTGCCAGCAGCCCAAGATCGGAGACCCAGTACTTC
CASSPRSETQYF
>TRBJ2-4|TRBV25-1|-|-|17
TGTGCCAGCAGTGAATCGGGGGGCCAGCTGGCCAAAAACATTCAGTACTTC
CASSESGGQLAKNIQYF
>TRBJ2-1|TRBV27|TRBD1|-|15
TGTGCCAGCAGAAATACCGGGACAGGGAAAAATGAGCAGTTCTTC
CASRNTGTGKNEQFF
>TRBJ2-7|TRBV6-1|TRBD1|-|15
TGTGCCAGCACAACCTCCCGACAGGGGGCATCCGAGCAGTACTTC
CASTTSRQGASEQYF
>TRBJ2-7|TRBV7-6|-|-|13
TGTGCCAGCAGAGGGATGGCGGGAAACGAGCAGTACTTC
CASRGMAGNEQYF
>TRBJ2-7|TRBV9|-|large|13
TGTGCCAGCAGCGTAGAGGAGTCCTACGAGCAGTACTTC
CASSVEESYEQYF